This T cell receptor beta chain was documented in a study of pediatric ulcerative colitis. Method: immunoSEQ multiplex PCR; TCRdb's copy keeps in-frame clones and lacks some. The table includes some 35,000 clones, 81% detected once. Trimming removed 1 base at V and 0 bases at J, with 10 bases between. CDR1 and CDR2 from the germline V gene are SGHAT and FQNNGV. The CDR3 length is 17 residues. Rectal tissue came from one to two pinch biopsies taken at colonoscopy. The sample was gut tissue. This sequence was found in a boy younger than 18 with mild ulcerative colitis. The chain has TRBV11-2 and TRBJ2-6, with D possibly called TRBD1 or TRBD2 (5 bases each). In nucleotides, the CDR3 is TGTGCCAGCAGCTTAGTATTTGGGGGCTCTGGGGCCAACGTCCTGACTTTC. Amino acids: CASSLVFGGSGANVLTF.